This T cell receptor (beta chain) was sequenced during a study of blood T cell repertoires in COVID-19. Overall study: T cells, B-cell-depleted T cells, or PBMCs supplied cDNA or gDNA.

Authors' processing steps: Estimated nucleated cell counts came from reference gene primer amplification. Only in-frame clones appear in the TCRdb table, and some are missing; sequencing was by immunoSEQ multiplex PCR. The V and J calls and clone size come from that table; D and trimming were worked out from the DNA. The sample has roughly 200,000 clones; 70% to 90% are singletons. V gave up 7 bases and J gave up 2 bases, with 21 bases separating them. CDR3 length equals 17 residues. The germline V gene encodes CDR1 MDHEN and CDR2 SYDVKM. The V call is TRBV28, the J call TRBJ1-5, with D possibly being TRBD1 (5 bases). The TCR sequence derives from a woman aged 25 to 39 with active or convalescent COVID-19. Sequenced sample: peripheral blood. CDR3 sequence: CASTSKRWGGGNQPQHF. CDR3 nucleotides: TGTGCCAGCACCTCAAAAAGGTGGGGCGGTGGCAATCAGCCCCAGCATTTT.